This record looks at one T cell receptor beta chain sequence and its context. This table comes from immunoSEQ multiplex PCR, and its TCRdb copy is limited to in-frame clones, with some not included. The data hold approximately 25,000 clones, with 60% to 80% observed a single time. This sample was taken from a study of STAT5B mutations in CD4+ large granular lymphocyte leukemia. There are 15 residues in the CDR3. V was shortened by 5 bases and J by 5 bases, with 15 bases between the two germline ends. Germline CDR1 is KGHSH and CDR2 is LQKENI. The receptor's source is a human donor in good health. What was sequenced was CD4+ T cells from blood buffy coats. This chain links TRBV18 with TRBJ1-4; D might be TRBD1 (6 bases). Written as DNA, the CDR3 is TGTGCCAGCTCAAAACCGGGACAAGGCAATGAAAAACTGTTTTTT. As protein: CASSKPGQGNEKLFF.